The clone carrying this TCR beta chain was detected only once. What it recognizes is unknown. This entry is derived from a study of shared clonotypes between healthy human individuals. Study-wide points: Only blood was sampled, and tissue TCR repertoires likely differ from blood ones.

The method was immunoSEQ multiplex PCR; TCRdb's version includes in-frame clones alone and lacks a portion of them. Among approximately 1.5 million clones listed, approximately 98.5% were seen once. CDR3 length: 18 residues. The ends were cut back, 5 bases at V and 2 bases at J, with 22 bases in the middle. Germline loops: CDR1 SGHVS, CDR2 FQNEAQ. The receptor was derived from a man younger than 40 in good health. The V and J genes are TRBV7-8 and TRBJ1-5; possibly TRBD1 for D (5 bases). The sample was naive CD4+ T cells sorted from blood. Subset specified: CD45RA+ positively selected. The CDR3 reads CASSPRGGSDSGNQPQHF. The CDR3 DNA reads as TGTGCCAGCAGCCCGCGGGGCGGGAGCGACAGTGGCAATCAGCCCCAGCATTTT.